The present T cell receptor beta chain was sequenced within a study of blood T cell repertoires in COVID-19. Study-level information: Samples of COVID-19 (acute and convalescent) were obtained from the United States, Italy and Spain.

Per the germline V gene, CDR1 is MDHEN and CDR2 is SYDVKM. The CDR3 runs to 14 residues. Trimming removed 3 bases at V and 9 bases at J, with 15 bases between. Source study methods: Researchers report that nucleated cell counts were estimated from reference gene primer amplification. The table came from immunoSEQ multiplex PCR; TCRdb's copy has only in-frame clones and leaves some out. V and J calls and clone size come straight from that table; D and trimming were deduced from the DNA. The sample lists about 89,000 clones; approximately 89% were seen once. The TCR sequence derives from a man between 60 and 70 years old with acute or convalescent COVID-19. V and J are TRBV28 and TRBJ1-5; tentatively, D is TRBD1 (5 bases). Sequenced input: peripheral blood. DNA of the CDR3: TGTGCCAGCAGTTTGAGGCAGGGCGTCACGCCCCAGCATTTT. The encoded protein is CASSLRQGVTPQHF.